What follows describes a single T cell receptor beta chain. The sample holds a few counts of this clonotype. Which antigen it targets is not known. Per-base quality was not reported, and no clone a single base away is much larger than it. The sample originates from a study of patients and donors after allogeneic stem cell transplantation (dated by TCRdb to 2018 to 2021). The library was prepared using RT-PCR. TCRdb shows the sequencer as NextSeq 550. Using fastp trimming at Q25 and MiXCR clonotype assembly, TCRdb reanalyzed the public sequencing data and kept in-frame beta chains. Rows merge per CDR3 protein into single entries with the most common DNA and genes. In all, the sample holds 920,000 or so distinct CDR3 sequences, and under 20% of those were seen once. Jointly, the top ten make up roughly 6.4% of the sample. There are 16 amino acids in the CDR3, from cysteine to phenylalanine inclusive. Just the 48-base CDR3 DNA is kept, in frame starting at base 1. From the germline V gene (reference sequence), CDR1 is SGHKS and CDR2 is YYEKEE. Compared with germline, V lacks 2 bases and J lacks 0 bases; bases without a gene match: 6.

The sequenced material came from blood, either unsorted or a sorted T cell fraction (not recorded which). The source of this sequence is a human donor who was either an allogeneic HSCT recipient or a stem cell or donor lymphocyte infusion donor (not recorded which). It is not recorded whose cells these are; they may come from a transplant donor. The chain joins TRBV5-5 to TRBJ2-3; TRBD1 matches 7 bases in the middle. The nucleotide sequence reads TGTGCCAGCAGCTTTTCCTGGGGACAGAGCACAGATACGCAGTATTTT. Translated, this gives CASSFSWGQSTDTQYF. Reference TRBV5-5 and TRBJ2-3 proteins supply the regions before and after the CDR3; the full variable domain is: DAGVTQSPTHLIKTRGQQVTLRCSPISGHKSVSWYQQVLGQGPQFIFQYYEKEERGRGNFPDRFSARQFPNYSSELNVNALLLGDSALYLCASSFSWGQSTDTQYFGPGTRLTVL.